This entry features one T cell receptor beta chain sequence. Its antigen is not known. These data belong to a study of Tregs in tolerant kidney transplant recipients. The study's findings and limits: Activated donor B cell expansion appeared to reveal the most relevant donor-specific TCRbeta repertoire. Validation in larger populations is needed because few patients were studied.

CD4+CD25+CD127- Tregs, CD4+CD25- non-Tregs, CD4 and CD8 cells were sorted. Only in-frame clones appear in the TCRdb table, and some are missing; sequencing was by immunoSEQ multiplex PCR. Of 200,000 to 300,000 clones listed, more than 65% are singletons. This TCR was sampled from a human donor in good health. The sequenced sample was CD4+ T cells from blood.

The CDR3 DNA is TGTGCCAGCAGCTTGTACACATCGCCTAGGGAAAACATTCAGTACTTC. This gives the protein CASSLYTSPRENIQYF. The chain is built from TRBV5-4 and TRBJ2-4; D unresolved. The CDR3 spans 16 residues. V was pared by 1 base and J by 5 bases, with 16 bases between. Germline V gene data show CDR1 as SGHNT and CDR2 as YYREEE (reference sequence).